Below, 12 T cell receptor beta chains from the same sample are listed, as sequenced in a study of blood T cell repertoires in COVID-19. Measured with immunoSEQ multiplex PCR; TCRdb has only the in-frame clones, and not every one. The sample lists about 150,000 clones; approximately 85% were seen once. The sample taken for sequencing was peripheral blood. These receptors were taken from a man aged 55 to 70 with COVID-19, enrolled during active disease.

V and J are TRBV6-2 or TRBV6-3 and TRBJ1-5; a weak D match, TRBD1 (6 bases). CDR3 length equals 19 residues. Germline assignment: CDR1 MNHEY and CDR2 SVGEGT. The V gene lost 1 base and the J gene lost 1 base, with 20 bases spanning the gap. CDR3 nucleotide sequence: TGTGCCAGCAGTTACTACCCCCTCCAGGGGAGTAGAAGCAATCAGCCCCAGCATTTT. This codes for CASSYYPLQGSRSNQPQHF.

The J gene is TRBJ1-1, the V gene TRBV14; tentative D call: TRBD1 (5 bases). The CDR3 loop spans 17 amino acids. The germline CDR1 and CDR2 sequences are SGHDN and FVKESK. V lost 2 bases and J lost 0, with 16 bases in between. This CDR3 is CASSQRQGSSLNTEAFF. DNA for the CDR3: TGTGCCAGCAGCCAAAGGCAGGGATCGTCACTGAACACTGAAGCTTTCTTT.

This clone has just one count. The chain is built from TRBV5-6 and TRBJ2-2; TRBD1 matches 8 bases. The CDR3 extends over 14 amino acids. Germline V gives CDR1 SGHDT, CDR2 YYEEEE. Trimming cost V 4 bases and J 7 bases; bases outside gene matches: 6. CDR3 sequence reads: CASSPTGVVGELFF. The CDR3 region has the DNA TGTGCCAGCAGCCCGACAGGGGTGGTCGGGGAGCTGTTTTTT.

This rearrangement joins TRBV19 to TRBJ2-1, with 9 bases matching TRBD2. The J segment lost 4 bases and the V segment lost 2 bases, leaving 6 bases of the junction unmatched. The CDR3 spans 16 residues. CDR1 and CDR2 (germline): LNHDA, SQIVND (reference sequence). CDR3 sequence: CASSILLAGTYNEQFF. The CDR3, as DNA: TGTGCCAGTAGTATACTCCTAGCGGGAACTTACAATGAGCAGTTCTTC. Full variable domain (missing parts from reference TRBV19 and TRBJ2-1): DGGITQSPKYLFRKEGQNVTLSCEQNLNHDAMYWYRQDPGQGLRLIYYSQIVNDFQKGDIAEGYSVSREKKESFPLTVTSAQKNPTAFYLCASSILLAGTYNEQFFGPGTRLTVL.

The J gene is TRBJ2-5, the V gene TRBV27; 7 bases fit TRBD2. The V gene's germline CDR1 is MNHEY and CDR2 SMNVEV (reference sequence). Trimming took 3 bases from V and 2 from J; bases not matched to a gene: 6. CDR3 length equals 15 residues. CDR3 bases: TGTGCCAGCAGTTTTGATTTAGCGGGTCAAGAGACCCAGTACTTC. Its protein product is CASSFDLAGQETQYF.

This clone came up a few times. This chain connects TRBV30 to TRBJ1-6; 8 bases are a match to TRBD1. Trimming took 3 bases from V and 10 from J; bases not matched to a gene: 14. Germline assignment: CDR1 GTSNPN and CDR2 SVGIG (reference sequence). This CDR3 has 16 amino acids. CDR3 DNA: TGTGCCTGGAGAGAAAAATACAGGGGGATGGAGTCACCCCTCCACTTT. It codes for CAWREKYRGMESPLHF. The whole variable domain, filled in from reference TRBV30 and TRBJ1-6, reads SQTIHQWPATLVQPVGSPLSLECTVEGTSNPNLYWYRQAAGRGLQLLFYSVGIGQISSEVPQNLSASRPQDRQFILSSKKLLLSDSGFYLCAWREKYRGMESPLHFGNGTRLTVT.

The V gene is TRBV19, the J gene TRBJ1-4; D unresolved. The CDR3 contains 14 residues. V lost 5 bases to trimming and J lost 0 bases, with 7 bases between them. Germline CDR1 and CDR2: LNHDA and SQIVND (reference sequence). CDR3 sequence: CASSRDATNEKLFF. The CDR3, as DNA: TGTGCCAGTAGTCGAGATGCAACTAATGAAAAACTGTTTTTT.

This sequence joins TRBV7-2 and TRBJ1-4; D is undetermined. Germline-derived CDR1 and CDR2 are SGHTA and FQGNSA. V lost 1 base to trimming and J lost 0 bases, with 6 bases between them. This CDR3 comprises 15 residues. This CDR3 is CASSLGASTNEKLFF. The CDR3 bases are TGTGCCAGCAGCTTAGGGGCCTCAACTAATGAAAAACTGTTTTTT.

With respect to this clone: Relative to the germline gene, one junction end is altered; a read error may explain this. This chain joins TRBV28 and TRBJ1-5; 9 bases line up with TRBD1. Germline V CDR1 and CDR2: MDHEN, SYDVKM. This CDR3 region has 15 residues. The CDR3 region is CASTLGTGSNQPQHF. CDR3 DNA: TGTGCCAGCACTTTAGGGACAGGGAGCAATCAGCCCCAGCATTTT.

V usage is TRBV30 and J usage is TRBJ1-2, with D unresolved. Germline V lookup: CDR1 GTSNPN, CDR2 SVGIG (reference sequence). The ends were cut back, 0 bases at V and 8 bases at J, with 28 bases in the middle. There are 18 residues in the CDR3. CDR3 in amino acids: CAWSVHTSGTKSHWGYTF. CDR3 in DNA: TGTGCCTGGAGTGTACATACGTCAGGAACGAAAAGCCACTGGGGCTACACCTTC.

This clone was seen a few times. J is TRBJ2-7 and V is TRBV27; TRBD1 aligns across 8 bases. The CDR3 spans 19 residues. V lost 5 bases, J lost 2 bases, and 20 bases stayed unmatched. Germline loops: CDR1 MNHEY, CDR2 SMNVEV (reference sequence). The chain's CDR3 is CASSARQGKIGVIAYEQYF. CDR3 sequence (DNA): TGTGCCAGCAGTGCAAGACAGGGGAAGATCGGGGTGATAGCCTACGAGCAGTACTTC.

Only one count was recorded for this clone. CDR3 sequence reads: CASASAPGLAYTDTQYF. The CDR3 DNA follows: TGTGCCAGCGCCTCCGCACCGGGACTAGCGTACACAGATACGCAGTATTTT. The V call is TRBV7-9, the J call TRBJ2-3; 10 bases agree with TRBD2. With V trimmed by 8 bases and J by 2 bases, 13 bases remained unmatched. This CDR3 comprises 17 residues. Germline V gene data show CDR1 as SEHNR and CDR2 as FQNEAQ (reference sequence).